This T cell receptor beta chain stems from a study of T cell responses to AZD1222 COVID-19 vaccine. Between the trimmed V and J ends, which lost 1 base and 4 bases, there was a span of 13 bases. The germline V gene encodes CDR1 GTSNPN and CDR2 SVGIG (reference sequence). The CDR3 covers 14 residues. Here immunoSEQ multiplex PCR was the method, and the copy in TCRdb shows in-frame clones only, minus some. The sample consists of about 150,000 clones, approximately 91% of them appearing once. The gene calls are TRBV30 and TRBJ1-1; no definite D call. The clonotype comes from an adult who received the AZD1222 COVID-19 vaccine. The sequences come from peripheral blood, collected 28 days after the second AZD1222 dose. CDR3 loop: CAWSAVRRSTEAFF. The CDR3 coding sequence is TGTGCCTGGAGTGCTGTACGTCGGAGCACTGAAGCTTTCTTT.